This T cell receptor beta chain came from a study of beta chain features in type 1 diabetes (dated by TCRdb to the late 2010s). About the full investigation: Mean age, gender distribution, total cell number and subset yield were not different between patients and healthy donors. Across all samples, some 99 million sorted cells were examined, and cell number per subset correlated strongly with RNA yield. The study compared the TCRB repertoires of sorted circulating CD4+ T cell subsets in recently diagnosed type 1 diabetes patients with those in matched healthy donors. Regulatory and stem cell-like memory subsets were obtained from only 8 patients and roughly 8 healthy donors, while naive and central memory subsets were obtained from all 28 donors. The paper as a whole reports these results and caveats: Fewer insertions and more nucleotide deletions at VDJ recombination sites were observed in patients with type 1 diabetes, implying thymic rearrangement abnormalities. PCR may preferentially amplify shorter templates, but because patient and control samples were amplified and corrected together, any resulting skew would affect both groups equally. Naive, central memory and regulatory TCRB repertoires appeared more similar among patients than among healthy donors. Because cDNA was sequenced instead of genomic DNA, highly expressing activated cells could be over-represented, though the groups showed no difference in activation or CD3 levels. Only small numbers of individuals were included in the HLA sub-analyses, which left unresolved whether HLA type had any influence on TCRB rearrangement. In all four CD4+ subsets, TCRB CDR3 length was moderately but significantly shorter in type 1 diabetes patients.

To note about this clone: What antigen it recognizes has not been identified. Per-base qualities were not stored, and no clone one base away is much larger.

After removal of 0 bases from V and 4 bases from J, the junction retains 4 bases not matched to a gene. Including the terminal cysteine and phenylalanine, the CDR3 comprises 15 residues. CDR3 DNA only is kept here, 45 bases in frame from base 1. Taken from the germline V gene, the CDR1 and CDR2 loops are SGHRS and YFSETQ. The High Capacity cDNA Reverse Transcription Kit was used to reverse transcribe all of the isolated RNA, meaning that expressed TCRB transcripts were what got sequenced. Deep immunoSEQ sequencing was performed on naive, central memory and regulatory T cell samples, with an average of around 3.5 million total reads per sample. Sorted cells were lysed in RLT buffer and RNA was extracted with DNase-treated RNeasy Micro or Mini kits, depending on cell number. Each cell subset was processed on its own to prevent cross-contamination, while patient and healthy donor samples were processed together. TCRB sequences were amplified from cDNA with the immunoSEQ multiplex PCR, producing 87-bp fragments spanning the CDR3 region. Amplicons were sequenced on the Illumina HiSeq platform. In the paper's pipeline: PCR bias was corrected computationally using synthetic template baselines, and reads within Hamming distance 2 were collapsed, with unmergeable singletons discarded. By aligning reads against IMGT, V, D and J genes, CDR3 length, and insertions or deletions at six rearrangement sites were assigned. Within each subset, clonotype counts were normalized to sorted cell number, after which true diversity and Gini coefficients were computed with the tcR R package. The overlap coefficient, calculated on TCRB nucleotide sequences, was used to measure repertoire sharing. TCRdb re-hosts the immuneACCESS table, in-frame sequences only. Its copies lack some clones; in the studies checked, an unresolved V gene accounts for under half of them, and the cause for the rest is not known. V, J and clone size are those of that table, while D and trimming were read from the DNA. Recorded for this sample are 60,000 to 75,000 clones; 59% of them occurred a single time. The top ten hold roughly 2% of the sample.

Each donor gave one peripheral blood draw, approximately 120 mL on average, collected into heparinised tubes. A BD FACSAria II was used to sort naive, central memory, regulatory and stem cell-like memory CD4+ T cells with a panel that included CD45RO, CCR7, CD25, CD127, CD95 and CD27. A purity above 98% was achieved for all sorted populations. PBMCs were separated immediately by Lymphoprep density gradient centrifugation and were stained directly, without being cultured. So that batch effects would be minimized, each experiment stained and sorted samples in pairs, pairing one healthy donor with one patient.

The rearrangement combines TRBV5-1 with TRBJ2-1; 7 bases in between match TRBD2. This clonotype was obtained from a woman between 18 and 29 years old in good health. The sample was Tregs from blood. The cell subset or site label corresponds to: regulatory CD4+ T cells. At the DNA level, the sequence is TGCGCCAGCAGCTTGGGCGGGAGCCCGTACAATGAGCAGTTCTTC. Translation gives CASSLGGSPYNEQFF. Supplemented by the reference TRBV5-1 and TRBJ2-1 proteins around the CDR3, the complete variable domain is KAGVTQTPRYLIKTRGQQVTLSCSPISGHRSVSWYQQTPGQGLQFLFEYFSETQRNKGNFPGRFSGRQFSNSRSEMNVSTLELGDSALYLCASSLGGSPYNEQFFGPGTRLTVL.